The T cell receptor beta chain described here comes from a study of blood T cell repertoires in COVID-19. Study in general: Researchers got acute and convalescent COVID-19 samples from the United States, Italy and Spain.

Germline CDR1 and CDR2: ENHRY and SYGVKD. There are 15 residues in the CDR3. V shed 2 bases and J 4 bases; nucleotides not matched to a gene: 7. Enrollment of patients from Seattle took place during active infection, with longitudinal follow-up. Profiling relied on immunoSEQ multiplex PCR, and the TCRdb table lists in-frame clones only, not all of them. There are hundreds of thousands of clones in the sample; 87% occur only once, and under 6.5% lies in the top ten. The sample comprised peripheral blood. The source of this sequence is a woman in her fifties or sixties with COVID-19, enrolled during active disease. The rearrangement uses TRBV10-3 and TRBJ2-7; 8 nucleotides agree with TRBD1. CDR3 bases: TGTGCCATCAGTGAGCCCGGACAGGGTCGGTACGAGCAGTACTTC. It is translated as CAISEPGQGRYEQYF.